The subject of this entry is one T cell receptor beta chain. The target antigen is unknown. This sample was included in a study of shared clonotypes between healthy human individuals. Study context: CD4 naive and CD4 memory each took three plates per donor, while CD8 naive took two and CD8 memory one.

CDR1 is MNHEY, CDR2 SVGAGI, per germline. The CDR3 runs to 14 residues. V lost 5 bases and J lost 1; bases outside the gene matches: 2. The table came from immunoSEQ multiplex PCR; TCRdb's copy has only in-frame clones and leaves some out. Counted here are about 2.2 million clones, 85% to 95% occurring once; the ten biggest clones make up 1.5% to 2%. The naive CD8 subset, CD45RO-negative cells positively selected for CCR7, excluded terminally differentiated effector memory CD45RA+ cells. Study-wide points: For naive CD4 cells, 5% to 6.5% of clonotypes were shared across a handful of donors. Non-shared clonotypes were found to have lower generation probabilities than the clonotypes that were shared by all four of the sorted-subset donors. Larger estimated richness was generally recorded for naive subsets relative to memory subsets.

Sequencing was performed on naive CD8+ T cells from PBMCs. The chain has TRBV6-5 and TRBJ2-1; TRBD1 matches at 7 bases. The receptor was isolated from a man younger than 35 in good health. Some clones in this sample may be carry-over from other donors' samples. Here the CDR3 reads CASSRDRSYNEQFF. The CDR3 DNA reads as TGTGCCAGCAGTCGGGACAGATCCTACAATGAGCAGTTCTTC.